Shown below are 5 T cell receptor beta chains from a single sample sequenced in a study of post-analysis software for immune sequencing data. Findings and limits, study-wide: TRBV segments more frequent in patients than in controls numbered roughly 5 and included TRBV5-6, TRBV5-1 and TRBV20-1.

Prepared libraries of TCR beta cDNA carried unique molecular identifiers. One entry per CDR3 protein, called by TCRdb with MiXCR from the PCR reads. The table has about 500,000 distinct CDR3 sequences, under 55% seen once. These receptors' antigens are unknown. Sequencing used blood. These TCRs come from a girl between 10 and 17 years old with multiple sclerosis.

The chain combines TRBV12-3 or TRBV12-4 with TRBJ2-7, with 11 bases lining up with TRBD1. Trimming at V came to 4 bases and at J to 2 bases, leaving 10 bases not matched to a gene. The CDR3 sequence is 17 residues long. The CDR3 here is CASSSRTGGVLTYEQYF. CDR3 coding DNA: TGTGCCAGCAGTTCCCGGACAGGGGGCGTACTAACCTACGAGCAGTACTTC.

The chain recombines TRBV20-1 with TRBJ2-7; 9 positions match TRBD1. The germline CDR1 and CDR2 sequences are DFQATT and SNEGSKA (reference sequence). The CDR3 has 14 residues. V lost 3 bases and J lost 3; bases outside the gene matches: 6. This CDR3 reads CSARRDRALYEQYF. Here the CDR3 DNA reads TGCAGTGCTAGGAGGGACAGGGCTCTCTACGAGCAGTACTTC.

The chain joins TRBV24-1 to TRBJ2-5; D uncertain. CDR3 length: 12 residues. From germline, CDR1 is KGHDR and CDR2 SFDVKD. V was trimmed by 3 bases and J by 5 bases, leaving 6 bases between them. This chain's CDR3 is CATSDAMETQYF. Written as DNA, the CDR3 is TGTGCCACCAGTGATGCGATGGAGACCCAGTACTTC.

This clonotype was seen once. This sequence joins TRBV5-1 and TRBJ2-7; 9 bases line up with TRBD2. The CDR3 extends over 15 amino acids. Looked up from germline, CDR1 is SGHRS and CDR2 is YFSETQ. V lost 0 bases and J lost 7; bases outside the gene matches: 8. The CDR3 nucleotides read TGCGCCAGCAGCTTGGAGGTAGCGGGAGAAAATGAGCAGTACTTC. Residues: CASSLEVAGENEQYF.

The rearrangement joins TRBV28 to TRBJ2-4; possibly TRBD1 or TRBD2 for D (5 bases each). V was cut by 5 bases and J by 0 bases, with 14 bases left in between. CDR3 length equals 16 residues. Germline lookup yields CDR1 MDHEN and CDR2 SYDVKM. The CDR3 spells CASSNRDGTAKNIQYF. The CDR3 DNA reads as TGTGCCAGCAGTAACCGGGACGGAACAGCCAAAAACATTCAGTACTTC. Complete variable domain (other parts from reference TRBV28 and TRBJ2-4): DVKVTQSSRYLVKRTGEKVFLECVQDMDHENMFWYRQDPGLGLRLIYFSYDVKMKEKGDIPEGYSVSREKKERFSLILESASTNQTSMYLCASSNRDGTAKNIQYFGAGTRLSVL.